The clone carrying this TCR beta chain was counted a single time. What it recognizes is unknown. The data originate from a study of T cell responses to AZD1222 COVID-19 vaccine. Findings of the study overall: White British donors predominated, females outnumbered males, and clonal diversity was possibly underestimated.

Germline trimming cut 3 bases from V and 4 bases from J; bases unmatched to any gene: 11. The CDR3 is 16 amino acids. Germline V gene data show CDR1 as MDHEN and CDR2 as SYDVKM. The data were produced by immunoSEQ multiplex PCR, yet TCRdb's version contains in-frame clones alone and is incomplete. The repertoire has 120,000 to 150,000 clones, 88% of them found once; the top ten carry 5.4%. The material sequenced was peripheral blood, taken 28 days after the second dose of the MenACWY control vaccine. This chain uses TRBV28 with TRBJ2-7; 8 nucleotides line up with TRBD2. The source of this sequence is an adult who received the MenACWY meningococcal vaccine as a control. The DNA for the CDR3 is TGTGCCAGCAGTTTCGGGGGGGAGCCCTCGGCTTACGAGCAGTACTTC. It is translated as CASSFGGEPSAYEQYF.